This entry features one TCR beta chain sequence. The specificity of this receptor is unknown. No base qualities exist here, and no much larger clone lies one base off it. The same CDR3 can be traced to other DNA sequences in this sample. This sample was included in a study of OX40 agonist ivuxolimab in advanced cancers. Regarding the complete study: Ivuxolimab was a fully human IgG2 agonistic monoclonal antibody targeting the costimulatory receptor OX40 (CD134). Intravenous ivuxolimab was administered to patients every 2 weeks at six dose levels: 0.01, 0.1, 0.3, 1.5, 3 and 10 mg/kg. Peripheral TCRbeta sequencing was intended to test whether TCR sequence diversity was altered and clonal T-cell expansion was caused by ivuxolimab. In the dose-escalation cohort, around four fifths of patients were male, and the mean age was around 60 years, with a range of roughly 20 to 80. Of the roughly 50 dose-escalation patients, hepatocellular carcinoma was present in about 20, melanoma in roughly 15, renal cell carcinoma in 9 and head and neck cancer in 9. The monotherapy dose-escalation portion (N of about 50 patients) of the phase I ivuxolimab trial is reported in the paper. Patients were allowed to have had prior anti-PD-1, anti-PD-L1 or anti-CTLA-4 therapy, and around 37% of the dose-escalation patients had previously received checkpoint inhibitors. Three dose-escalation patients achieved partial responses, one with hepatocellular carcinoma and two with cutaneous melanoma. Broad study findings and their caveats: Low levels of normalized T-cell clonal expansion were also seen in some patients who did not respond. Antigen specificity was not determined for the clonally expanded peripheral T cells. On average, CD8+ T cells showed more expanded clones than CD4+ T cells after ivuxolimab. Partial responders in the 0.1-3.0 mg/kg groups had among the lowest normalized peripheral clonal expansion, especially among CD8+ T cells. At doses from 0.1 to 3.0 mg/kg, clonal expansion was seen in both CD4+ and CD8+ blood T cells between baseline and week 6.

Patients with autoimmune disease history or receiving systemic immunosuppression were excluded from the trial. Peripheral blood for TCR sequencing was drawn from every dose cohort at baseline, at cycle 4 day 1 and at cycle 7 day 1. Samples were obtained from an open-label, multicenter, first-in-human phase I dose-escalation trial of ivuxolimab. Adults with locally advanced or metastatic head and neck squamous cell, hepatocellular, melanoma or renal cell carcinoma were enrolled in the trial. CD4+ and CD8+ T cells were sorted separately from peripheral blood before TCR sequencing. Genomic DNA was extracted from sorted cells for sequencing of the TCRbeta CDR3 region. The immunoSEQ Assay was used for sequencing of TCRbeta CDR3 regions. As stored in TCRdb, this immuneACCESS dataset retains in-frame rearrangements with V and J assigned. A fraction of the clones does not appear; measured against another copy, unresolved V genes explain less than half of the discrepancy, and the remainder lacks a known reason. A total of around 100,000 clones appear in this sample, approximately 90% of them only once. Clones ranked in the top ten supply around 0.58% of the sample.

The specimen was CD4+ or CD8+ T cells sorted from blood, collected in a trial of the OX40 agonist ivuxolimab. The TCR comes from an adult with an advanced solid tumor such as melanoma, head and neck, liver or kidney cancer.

DNA sequence: TGTGCCAGCAGCTTAGTGTCAGTCACAGATACGCAGTATTTT. Protein translation: CASSLVSVTDTQYF. The chain employs TRBV7-9 and TRBJ2-3; confidence is insufficient to name the D gene. CDR1 and CDR2 were assigned from the germline V gene (reference sequence) as SEHNR and FQNEAQ. V loses 1 base of germline sequence and J loses 2 bases, and the interval between the two ends is 7 bases. Reading from cysteine to phenylalanine, the CDR3 counts 14 amino acids. Only the CDR3 part of the read is kept: 42 bases, read in frame from the first base.